This T cell receptor (beta chain) was identified during a study of early T cells in non-severe SARS-CoV-2 infection. At the level of the study: Unpaired chains resulted from sequencing bulk RNA of unsorted whole blood.

In its sample, this clonotype was seen many times. MiXCR was run by TCRdb on the 5' RACE reads, yielding one entry per CDR3 protein. This sample has tens of thousands of distinct CDR3 sequences, with around 15% found just once. V was clipped by 7 bases and J by 4 bases, with 18 bases between them. This CDR3 has 15 residues. The clonotype originates from an adult who was a healthcare worker with PCR-confirmed SARS-CoV-2 infection or an uninfected control (not recorded which). The sample consisted of whole blood. The chain carries TRBV12-3 or TRBV12-4 and TRBJ2-3; D unclear. CDR3 loop: CASMFQTVEPDTQYF. The CDR3 DNA is TGTGCCAGCATGTTTCAAACCGTCGAGCCAGATACGCAGTATTTT.